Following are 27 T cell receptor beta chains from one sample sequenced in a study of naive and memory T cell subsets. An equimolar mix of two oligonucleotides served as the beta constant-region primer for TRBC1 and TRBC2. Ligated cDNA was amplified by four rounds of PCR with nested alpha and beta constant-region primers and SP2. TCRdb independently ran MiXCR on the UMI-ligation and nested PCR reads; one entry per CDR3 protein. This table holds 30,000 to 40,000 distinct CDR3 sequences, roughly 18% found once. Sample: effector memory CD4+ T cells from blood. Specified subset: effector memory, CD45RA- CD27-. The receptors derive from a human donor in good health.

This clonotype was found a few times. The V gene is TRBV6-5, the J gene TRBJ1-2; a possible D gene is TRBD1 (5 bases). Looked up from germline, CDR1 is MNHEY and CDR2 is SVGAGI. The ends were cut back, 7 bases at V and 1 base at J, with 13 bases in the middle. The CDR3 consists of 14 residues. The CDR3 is CASTDVTVNYGYTF. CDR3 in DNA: TGTGCCAGCACCGACGTGACAGTTAACTATGGCTACACCTTC.

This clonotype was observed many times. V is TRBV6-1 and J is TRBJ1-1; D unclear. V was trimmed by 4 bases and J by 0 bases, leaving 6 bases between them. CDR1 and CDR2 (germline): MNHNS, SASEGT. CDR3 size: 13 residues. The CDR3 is CASSVGVNTEAFF. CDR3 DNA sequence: TGTGCCAGCAGTGTAGGTGTGAACACTGAAGCTTTCTTT.

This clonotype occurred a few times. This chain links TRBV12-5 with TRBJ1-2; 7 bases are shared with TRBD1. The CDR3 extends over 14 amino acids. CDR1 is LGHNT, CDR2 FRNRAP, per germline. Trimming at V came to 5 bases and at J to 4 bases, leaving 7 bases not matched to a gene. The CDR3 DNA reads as TGTGCTAGTGGTGAACAGGGGAGGGGCTATGGCTACACCTTC. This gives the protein CASGEQGRGYGYTF.

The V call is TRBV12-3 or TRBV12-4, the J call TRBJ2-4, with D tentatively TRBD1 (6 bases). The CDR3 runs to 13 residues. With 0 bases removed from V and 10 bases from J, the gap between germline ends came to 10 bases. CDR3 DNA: TGTGCCAGCAGTTTAGCTACCGGGACAATTCAGTACTTC. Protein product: CASSLATGTIQYF.

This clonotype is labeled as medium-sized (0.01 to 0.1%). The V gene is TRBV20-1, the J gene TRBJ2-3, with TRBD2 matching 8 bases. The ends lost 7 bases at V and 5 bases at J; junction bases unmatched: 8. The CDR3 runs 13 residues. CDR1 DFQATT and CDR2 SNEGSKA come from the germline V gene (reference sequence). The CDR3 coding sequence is TGCAGTGTTGCAGCGGGAGCGGTAGATACGCAGTATTTT. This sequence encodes CSVAAGAVDTQYF.

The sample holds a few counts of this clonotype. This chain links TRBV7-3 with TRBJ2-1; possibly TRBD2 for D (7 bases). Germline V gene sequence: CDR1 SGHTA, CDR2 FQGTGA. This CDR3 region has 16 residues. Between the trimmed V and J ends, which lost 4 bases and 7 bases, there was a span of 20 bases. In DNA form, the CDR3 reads TGTGCCAGCAGCTATTTTGCCGGGAGCGGGACAAATGAGCAGTTCTTC. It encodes CASSYFAGSGTNEQFF. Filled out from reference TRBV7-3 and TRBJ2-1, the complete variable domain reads GAGVSQTPSNKVTEKGKYVELRCDPISGHTALYWYRQSLGQGPEFLIYFQGTGAADDSGLPNDRFFAVRPEGSVSTLKIQRTERGDSAVYLCASSYFAGSGTNEQFFGPGTRLTVL.

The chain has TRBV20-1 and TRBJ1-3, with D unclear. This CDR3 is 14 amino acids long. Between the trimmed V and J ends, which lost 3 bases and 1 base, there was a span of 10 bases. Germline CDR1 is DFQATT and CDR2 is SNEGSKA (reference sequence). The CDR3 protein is CSARISESGNTIYF. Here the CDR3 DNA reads TGCAGTGCTAGGATTTCAGAATCTGGAAACACCATATATTTT.

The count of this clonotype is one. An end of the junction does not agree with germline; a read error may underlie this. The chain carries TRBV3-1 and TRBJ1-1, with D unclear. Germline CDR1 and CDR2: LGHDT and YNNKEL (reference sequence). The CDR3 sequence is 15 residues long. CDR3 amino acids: CANSPELDKSLAAFF. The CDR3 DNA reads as TGTGCCAACAGCCCAGAACTTGACAAGTCCCTCGCCGCTTTCTTT.

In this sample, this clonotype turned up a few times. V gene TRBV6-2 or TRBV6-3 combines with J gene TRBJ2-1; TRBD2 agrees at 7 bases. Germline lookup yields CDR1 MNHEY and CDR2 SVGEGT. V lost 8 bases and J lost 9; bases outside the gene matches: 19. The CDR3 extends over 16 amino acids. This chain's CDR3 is CASLSVAASGKGEQFF. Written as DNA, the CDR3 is TGTGCCAGCCTTTCCGTTGCGGCTAGCGGTAAGGGTGAGCAGTTCTTC.

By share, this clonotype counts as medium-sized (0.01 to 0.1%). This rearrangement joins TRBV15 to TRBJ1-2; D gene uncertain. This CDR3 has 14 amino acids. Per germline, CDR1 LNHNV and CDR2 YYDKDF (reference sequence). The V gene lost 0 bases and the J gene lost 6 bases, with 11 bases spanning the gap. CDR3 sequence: CATSRDDGMNGYTF. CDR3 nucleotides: TGTGCCACCAGCAGAGACGACGGAATGAATGGCTACACCTTC.

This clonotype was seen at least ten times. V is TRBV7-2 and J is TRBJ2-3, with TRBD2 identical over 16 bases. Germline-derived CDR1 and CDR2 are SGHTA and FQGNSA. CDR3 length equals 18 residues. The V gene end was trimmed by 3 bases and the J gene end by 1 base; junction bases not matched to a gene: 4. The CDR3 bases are TGTGCCAGCAGCTTGGGACTAGCGGGGGGGTGGGGCACAGATACGCAGTATTTT. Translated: CASSLGLAGGWGTDTQYF.

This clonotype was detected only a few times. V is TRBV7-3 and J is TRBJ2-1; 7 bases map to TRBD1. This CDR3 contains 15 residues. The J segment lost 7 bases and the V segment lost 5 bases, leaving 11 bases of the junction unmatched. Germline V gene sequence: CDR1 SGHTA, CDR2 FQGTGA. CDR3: CASSPQTGRGNEQFF. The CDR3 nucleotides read TGTGCCAGCAGCCCCCAGACAGGGCGCGGGAATGAGCAGTTCTTC.

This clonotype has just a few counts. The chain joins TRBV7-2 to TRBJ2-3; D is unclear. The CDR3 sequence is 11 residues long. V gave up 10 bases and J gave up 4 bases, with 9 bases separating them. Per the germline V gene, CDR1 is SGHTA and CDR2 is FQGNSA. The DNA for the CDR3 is TGTGCCACCTCATACGCAGATACGCAGTATTTT. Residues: CATSYADTQYF. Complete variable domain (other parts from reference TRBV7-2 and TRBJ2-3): GAGVSQSPSNKVTEKGKDVELRCDPISGHTALYWYRQSLGQGLEFLIYFQGNSAPDKSGLPSDRFSAERTGGSVSTLTIQRTQQEDSAVYLCATSYADTQYFGPGTRLTVL.

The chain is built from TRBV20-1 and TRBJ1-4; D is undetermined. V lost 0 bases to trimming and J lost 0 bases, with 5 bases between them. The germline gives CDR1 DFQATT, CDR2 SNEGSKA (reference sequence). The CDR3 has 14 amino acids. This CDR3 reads CSARDIATNEKLFF. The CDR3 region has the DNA TGCAGTGCTAGAGATATTGCAACTAATGAAAAACTGTTTTTT.

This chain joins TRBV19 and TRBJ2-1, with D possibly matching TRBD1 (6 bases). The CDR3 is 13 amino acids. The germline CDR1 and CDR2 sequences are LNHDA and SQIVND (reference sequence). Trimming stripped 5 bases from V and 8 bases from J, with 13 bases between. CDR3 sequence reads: CASSPQGWDEQFF. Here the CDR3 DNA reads TGTGCCAGTAGTCCGCAGGGGTGGGATGAGCAGTTCTTC.

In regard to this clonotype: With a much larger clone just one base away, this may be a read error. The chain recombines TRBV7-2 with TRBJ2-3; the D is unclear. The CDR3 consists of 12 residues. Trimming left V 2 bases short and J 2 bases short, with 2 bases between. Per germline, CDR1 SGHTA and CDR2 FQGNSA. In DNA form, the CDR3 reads TGTGCCAGCAGCTTATTCACAGATACGCAGTATTTT. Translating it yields CASSLFTDTQYF.

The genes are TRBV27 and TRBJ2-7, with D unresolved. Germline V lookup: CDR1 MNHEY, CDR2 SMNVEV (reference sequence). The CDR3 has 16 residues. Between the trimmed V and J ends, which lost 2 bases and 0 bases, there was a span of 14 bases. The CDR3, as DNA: TGTGCCAGCAGTTTAGATGTGGGGATAAGCTCCTACGAGCAGTACTTC. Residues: CASSLDVGISSYEQYF.

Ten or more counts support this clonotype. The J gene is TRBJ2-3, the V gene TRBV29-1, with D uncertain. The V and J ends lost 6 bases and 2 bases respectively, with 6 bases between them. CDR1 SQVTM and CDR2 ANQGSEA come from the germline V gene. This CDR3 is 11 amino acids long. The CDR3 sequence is CSVIITDTQYF. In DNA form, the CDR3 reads TGCAGCGTCATAATCACAGATACGCAGTATTTT.

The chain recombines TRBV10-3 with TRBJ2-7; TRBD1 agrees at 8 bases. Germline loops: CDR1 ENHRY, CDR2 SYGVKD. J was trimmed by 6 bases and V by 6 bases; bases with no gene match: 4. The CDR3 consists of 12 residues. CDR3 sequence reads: CAIRDRVGEQYF. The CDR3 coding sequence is TGTGCCATCAGGGACAGGGTGGGCGAGCAGTACTTC.

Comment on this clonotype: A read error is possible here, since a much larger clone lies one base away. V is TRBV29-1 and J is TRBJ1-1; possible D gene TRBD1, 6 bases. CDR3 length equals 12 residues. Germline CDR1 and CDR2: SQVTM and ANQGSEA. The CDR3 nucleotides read TGCAGCTTAGGACAGCCGAACACTGAATCTTTCTTT. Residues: CSLGQPNTESFF. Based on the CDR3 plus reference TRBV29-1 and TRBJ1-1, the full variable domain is SAVISQKPSRDICQRGTSLTIQCQVDSQVTMMFWYRQQPGQSLTLIATANQGSEATYESGFVIDKFPISRPNLTFSTLTVSNMSPEDSSIYLCSLGQPNTESFFGQGTRLTVV.

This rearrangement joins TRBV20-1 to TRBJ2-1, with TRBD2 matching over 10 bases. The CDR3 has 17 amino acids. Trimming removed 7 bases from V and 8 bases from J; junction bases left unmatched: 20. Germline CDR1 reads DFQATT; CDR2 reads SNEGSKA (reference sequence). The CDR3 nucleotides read TGCAGTGTCCCTCGGATGAGCGGGAGGGCCGGTGCGGATGAGCAGTTCTTC. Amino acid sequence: CSVPRMSGRAGADEQFF.

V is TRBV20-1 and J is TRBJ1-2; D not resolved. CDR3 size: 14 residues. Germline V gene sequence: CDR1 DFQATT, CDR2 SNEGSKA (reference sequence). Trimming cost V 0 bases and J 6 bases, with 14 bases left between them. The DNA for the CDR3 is TGCAGTGCTAGAGATGTAGGATCCGGCCATGGCTACACCTTC. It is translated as CSARDVGSGHGYTF.

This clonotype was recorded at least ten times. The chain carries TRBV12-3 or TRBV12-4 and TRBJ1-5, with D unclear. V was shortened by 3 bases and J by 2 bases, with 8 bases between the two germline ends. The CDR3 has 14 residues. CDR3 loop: CASSLKGGNQPQHF. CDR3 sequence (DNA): TGTGCCAGCAGTTTGAAGGGTGGCAATCAGCCCCAGCATTTT.

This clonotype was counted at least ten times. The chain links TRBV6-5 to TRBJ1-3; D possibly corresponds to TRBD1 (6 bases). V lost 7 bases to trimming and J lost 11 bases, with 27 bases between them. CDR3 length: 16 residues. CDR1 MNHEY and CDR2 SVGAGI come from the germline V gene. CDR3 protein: CASTTLGGQLKGAIYF. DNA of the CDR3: TGTGCCAGCACCACCTTAGGCGGACAGCTGAAAGGTGCCATATATTTT.

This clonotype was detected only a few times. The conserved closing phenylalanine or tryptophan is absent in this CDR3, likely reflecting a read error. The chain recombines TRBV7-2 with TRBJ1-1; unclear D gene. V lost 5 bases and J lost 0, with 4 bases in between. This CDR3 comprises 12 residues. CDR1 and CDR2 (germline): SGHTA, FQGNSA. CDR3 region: CASSRLNTEAFS. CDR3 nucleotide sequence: TGTGCCAGCAGCCGACTGAACACTGAAGCTTTCTCT.

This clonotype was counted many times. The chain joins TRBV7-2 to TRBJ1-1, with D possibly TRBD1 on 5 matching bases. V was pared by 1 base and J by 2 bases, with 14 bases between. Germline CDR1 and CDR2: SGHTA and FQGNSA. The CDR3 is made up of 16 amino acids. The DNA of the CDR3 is TGTGCCAGCAGCTTAGAGTTGGGAAGGGGAAACACTGAAGCTTTCTTT. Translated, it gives CASSLELGRGNTEAFF.

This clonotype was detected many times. Here the CDR3 reads CARTGEAFF. CDR3 DNA sequence: TGTGCCAGAACGGGCGAAGCTTTCTTT. J is TRBJ1-1 and V is TRBV14; D not certain. The CDR3 spans 9 residues. The germline V gene encodes CDR1 SGHDN and CDR2 FVKESK. The V end was cut by 9 bases, the J end by 8 bases, with 7 bases between. Looking up the rest from reference TRBV14 and TRBJ1-1 gives the full variable domain: EAGVTQFPSHSVIEKGQTVTLRCDPISGHDNLYWYRRVMGKEIKFLLHFVKESKQDESGMPNNRFLAERTGGTYSTLKVQPAELEDSGVYFCARTGEAFFGQGTRLTVV.